This T cell receptor (beta chain) was observed in a study of tumor and adjacent non-tumor tissue in lung cancer. Study at large: There were 11 to 13 adenocarcinoma, 2 squamous cell carcinoma and 1 small cell lung cancer cases.

This CDR3 region has 14 residues. No cell sorting was done before RNA was extracted from the tissue. This non-tumor lung sample came from over 3 cm beyond the tumor edge. A remark on this clonotype: Its antigen is not known. At one of its ends the junction is not consistent with the germline gene, which may arise from a read error.

Three rounds of nested PCR, following a modified ARM-PCR protocol, produced the TCRbeta library. TCRdb reanalysed the multiplex PCR reads using MiXCR and keeps one entry per CDR3 protein. The table lists roughly 69,000 distinct CDR3 sequences, more than 75% of them singletons, with 35% to 55% in the top ten. Overall study findings and caveats: In normal lung, the top 100 clones were significantly more dominant than in tumor. Tumor tissue had significantly higher TCR diversity than normal lung. Patients with more diverse tumor TCRs had worse survival.

The rearrangement joins TRBV12-3 or TRBV12-4 to TRBJ2-7; D tentatively fits TRBD1 or TRBD2 (5 bases each). The TCR sequence derives from a man in his sixties with non-small cell lung cancer. Sequencing used distant non-tumor lung tissue. The DNA for the CDR3 is TGTGTCAGCAGTCCCGGGGCAGGGAGTCTCGAGCAGTACTTC. Its translation: CVSSPGAGSLEQYF.